The clone carrying this T cell receptor beta chain was seen once. Its antigen is unidentified. This sample is drawn from a study of cytotoxic CD8 clonotypes in ibrutinib-treated CLL. Study-level results: Circulating CD8+ T-cell counts were tracked by baseline clonality, which exceeded that of age-matched healthy donors. Once treatment began, public clonotypes, which were uncommon, contracted or stayed stable. Clonality climbed at ibrutinib response, then dropped toward baseline at progression.

This CDR3 region has 15 residues. Germline CDR1 reads SGDLS; CDR2 reads YYNGEE. The ends were cut back, 3 bases at V and 1 base at J, with 13 bases in the middle. Depth targeted 1 in 200,000 to 1 in 1 million T cells, averaging around 10x coverage per clonotype. Generated by immunoSEQ multiplex PCR, the TCRdb table keeps only in-frame clones and is missing some. The sample contains over 25,000 clones, about 70% of which appear only once. V gene TRBV9 combines with J gene TRBJ1-1, with D perhaps TRBD1 (6 bases). This receptor was obtained from a human donor with chronic lymphocytic leukemia. This sample comprised PBMCs, obtained after 36 months of ibrutinib treatment. The CDR3 loop is CASSELLDRNTEAFF. CDR3 nucleotides: TGTGCCAGCAGCGAGCTTTTGGACAGGAACACTGAAGCTTTCTTT.